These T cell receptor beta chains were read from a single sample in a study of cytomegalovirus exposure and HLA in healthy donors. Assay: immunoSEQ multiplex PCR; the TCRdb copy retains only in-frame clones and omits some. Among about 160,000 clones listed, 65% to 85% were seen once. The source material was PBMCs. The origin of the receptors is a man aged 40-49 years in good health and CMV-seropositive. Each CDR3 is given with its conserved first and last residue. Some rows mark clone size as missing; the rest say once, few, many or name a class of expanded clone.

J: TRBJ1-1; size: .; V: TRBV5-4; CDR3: CASSPEAQGLTQAFF
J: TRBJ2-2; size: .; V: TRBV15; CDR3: CATAAGGRTGELFF
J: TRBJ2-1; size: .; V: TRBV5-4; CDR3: CASSSRGSSYNEQFF
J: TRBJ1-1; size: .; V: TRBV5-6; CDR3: CASSPGGGTEAFF
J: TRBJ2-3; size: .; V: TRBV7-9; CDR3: CASSRLGGRTDTQYF
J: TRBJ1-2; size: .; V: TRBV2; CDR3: CASSVEANYGYTF
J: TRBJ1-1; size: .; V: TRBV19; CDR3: CASSIGPGGAEAFF
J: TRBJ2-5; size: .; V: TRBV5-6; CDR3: CASKRTRPGETQYF
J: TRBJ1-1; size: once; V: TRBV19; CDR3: CASSIESRGGTEAFF
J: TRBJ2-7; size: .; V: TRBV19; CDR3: CASTPGQGFYEQYF